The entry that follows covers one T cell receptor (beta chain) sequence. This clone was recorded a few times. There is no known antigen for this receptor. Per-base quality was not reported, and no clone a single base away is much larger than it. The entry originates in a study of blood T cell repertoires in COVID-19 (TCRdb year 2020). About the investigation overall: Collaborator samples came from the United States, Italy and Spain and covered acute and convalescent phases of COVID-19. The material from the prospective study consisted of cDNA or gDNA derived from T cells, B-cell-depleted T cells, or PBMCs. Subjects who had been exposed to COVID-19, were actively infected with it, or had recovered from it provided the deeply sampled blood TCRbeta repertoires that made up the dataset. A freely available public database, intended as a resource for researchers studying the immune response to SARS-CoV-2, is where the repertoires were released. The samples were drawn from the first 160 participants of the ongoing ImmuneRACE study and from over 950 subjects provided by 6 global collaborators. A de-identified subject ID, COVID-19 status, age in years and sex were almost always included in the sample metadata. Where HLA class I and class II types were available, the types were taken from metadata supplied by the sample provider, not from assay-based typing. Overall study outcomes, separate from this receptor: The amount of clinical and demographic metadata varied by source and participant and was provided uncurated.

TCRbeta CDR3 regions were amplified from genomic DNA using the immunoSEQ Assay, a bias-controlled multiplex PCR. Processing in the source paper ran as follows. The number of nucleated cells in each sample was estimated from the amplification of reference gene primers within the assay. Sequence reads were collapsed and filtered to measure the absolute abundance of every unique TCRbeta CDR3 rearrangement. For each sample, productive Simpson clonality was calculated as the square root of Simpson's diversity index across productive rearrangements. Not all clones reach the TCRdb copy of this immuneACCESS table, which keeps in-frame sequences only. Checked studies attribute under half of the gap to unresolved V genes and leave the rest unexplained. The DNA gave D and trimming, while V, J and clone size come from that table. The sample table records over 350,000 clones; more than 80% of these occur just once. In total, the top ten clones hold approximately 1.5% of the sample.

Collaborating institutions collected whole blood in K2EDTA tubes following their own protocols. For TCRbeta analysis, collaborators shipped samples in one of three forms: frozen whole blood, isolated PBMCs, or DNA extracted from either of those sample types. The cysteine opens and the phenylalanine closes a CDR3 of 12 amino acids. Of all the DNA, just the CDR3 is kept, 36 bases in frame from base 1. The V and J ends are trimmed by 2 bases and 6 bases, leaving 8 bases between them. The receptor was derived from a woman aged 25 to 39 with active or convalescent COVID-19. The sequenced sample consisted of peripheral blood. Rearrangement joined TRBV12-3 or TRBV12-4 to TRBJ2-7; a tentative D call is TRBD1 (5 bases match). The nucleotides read TGTGCCAGCAGTTTAAGGGGTTTCGAGCAGTACTTC. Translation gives CASSLRGFEQYF.